This is a list of T cell receptor beta chains from one sample in a study of shared clonotypes between healthy human individuals. Clones were sequenced by immunoSEQ multiplex PCR, and TCRdb holds only the in-frame ones, with some missing. The sample includes roughly 680,000 clones, over 55% of them seen just once. Sequenced: memory CD4+ T cells sorted from blood. The receptors come from a woman in her 30s in good health. The CDR3 runs from the conserved cysteine through the conserved F or W. Each record gives: J gene, V gene, CDR3 protein.

j_gene: TRBJ2-3
v_gene: TRBV28
CDR3aa: CASSFPGSTDTQYF

j_gene: TRBJ2-7
v_gene: TRBV27
CDR3aa: CASSWTHEQYF

j_gene: TRBJ2-7
v_gene: TRBV9
CDR3aa: CASSVEAGGDEQYF

j_gene: TRBJ2-3
v_gene: TRBV7-8
CDR3aa: CASRTRAGVADTQYF

j_gene: TRBJ2-7
v_gene: TRBV6-1
CDR3aa: CASSPFFSLDEQYF

j_gene: TRBJ1-6
v_gene: TRBV5-8
CDR3aa: CASSRTASPLHF

j_gene: TRBJ2-5
v_gene: TRBV10-1
CDR3aa: CASSEAVAGPETQYF

j_gene: TRBJ1-1
v_gene: TRBV6-1
CDR3aa: CASRGYDRLEAFF

j_gene: TRBJ2-4
v_gene: TRBV5-4
CDR3aa: CASSTNWANIQYF

j_gene: TRBJ1-1
v_gene: TRBV14
CDR3aa: CASTMAGASEAFF

j_gene: TRBJ1-2
v_gene: TRBV14
CDR3aa: CASSQDPPQGSYGYTF

j_gene: TRBJ2-3
v_gene: TRBV19
CDR3aa: CASRREGDTQYF

j_gene: TRBJ2-2
v_gene: TRBV15
CDR3aa: CATSMANTGELFF

j_gene: TRBJ1-5
v_gene: TRBV18
CDR3aa: CASHSDRGNQPQHF

j_gene: TRBJ2-2
v_gene: TRBV11-3
CDR3aa: CASSQGQGSPGELFF

j_gene: TRBJ2-3
v_gene: TRBV27
CDR3aa: CASSLSERRGTDTQYF

j_gene: TRBJ2-5
v_gene: TRBV5-1
CDR3aa: CASSLGQEFETQYF

j_gene: TRBJ2-2
v_gene: TRBV10-1
CDR3aa: CASSRGQNTGELFF

j_gene: TRBJ2-7
v_gene: TRBV6-5
CDR3aa: CASGLSAYEQYF

j_gene: TRBJ2-1
v_gene: TRBV7-9
CDR3aa: CASSFNGRRYNEQFF

j_gene: TRBJ2-7
v_gene: TRBV2
CDR3aa: CASSERTPGLAGRQYF

j_gene: TRBJ2-5
v_gene: TRBV5-8
CDR3aa: CASSQYSGQETQYF

j_gene: TRBJ2-1
v_gene: TRBV11-2
CDR3aa: CASSWATGSRNEQFF

j_gene: TRBJ1-2
v_gene: TRBV25-1
CDR3aa: CASSEYIRGRDYGYTF

j_gene: TRBJ2-5
v_gene: TRBV5-1
CDR3aa: CASSFIAGVGETQYF

j_gene: TRBJ2-5
v_gene: TRBV7-2
CDR3aa: CASSLNTLLQETQYF

j_gene: TRBJ1-1
v_gene: TRBV5-1
CDR3aa: CASSLSAGMNTEAFF

j_gene: TRBJ1-4
v_gene: TRBV6-5
CDR3aa: CASSYKAVPYYEKLFF

j_gene: TRBJ2-7
v_gene: TRBV11-2
CDR3aa: CASSSDRANEQYF

j_gene: TRBJ2-6
v_gene: TRBV4-1
CDR3aa: CASSQMERGSGANVLTF

j_gene: TRBJ2-3
v_gene: TRBV5-1
CDR3aa: CASSLGLLAASTDTQYF

j_gene: TRBJ2-3
v_gene: TRBV7-9
CDR3aa: CASSLVPRGTTDTQYF

j_gene: TRBJ2-2
v_gene: TRBV4-1
CDR3aa: CASSQDQGSPDTGELFF

j_gene: TRBJ2-7
v_gene: TRBV2
CDR3aa: CASLRTGGIYEQYF

j_gene: TRBJ2-7
v_gene: TRBV2
CDR3aa: CASRRDSSYEQYF

j_gene: TRBJ1-5
v_gene: TRBV21-1
CDR3aa: CASSTLRQGQKRVDTNQPQHF

j_gene: TRBJ2-1
v_gene: TRBV5-1
CDR3aa: CASSLQGNEQFF

j_gene: TRBJ1-2
v_gene: TRBV28
CDR3aa: CASSLGRGRNYGYTF

j_gene: TRBJ2-3
v_gene: TRBV5-4
CDR3aa: CASSLTSDLTDTQYF

j_gene: TRBJ2-1
v_gene: TRBV28
CDR3aa: CASSLLSGGRAGQFF

j_gene: TRBJ1-5
v_gene: TRBV27
CDR3aa: CASSTLSYPAGNQPQHF

j_gene: TRBJ2-2
v_gene: TRBV5-4
CDR3aa: CATRAAGGRKTNTGELFF

j_gene: TRBJ1-4
v_gene: TRBV28
CDR3aa: CASIQGATNEKLFF

j_gene: TRBJ1-6
v_gene: TRBV19
CDR3aa: CASSDRGQGNSPLHF

j_gene: TRBJ2-7
v_gene: TRBV5-1
CDR3aa: CASSRRTSLDEQYF

j_gene: TRBJ2-1
v_gene: TRBV25-1
CDR3aa: CASSDPKQGNEQFF

j_gene: TRBJ2-1
v_gene: TRBV12-5
CDR3aa: CASGDLAGARNEQFF

j_gene: TRBJ2-7
v_gene: TRBV7-6
CDR3aa: CASSAQTGGDSYEQYF

j_gene: TRBJ2-1
v_gene: TRBV5-1
CDR3aa: CASSIPREVNEQFF

j_gene: TRBJ1-1
v_gene: TRBV5-1
CDR3aa: CASGDTGGTEAFF

j_gene: TRBJ2-3
v_gene: TRBV28
CDR3aa: CASSRPTSGTDTQYF

j_gene: TRBJ2-7
v_gene: TRBV7-9
CDR3aa: CASTLRREGHEQYF